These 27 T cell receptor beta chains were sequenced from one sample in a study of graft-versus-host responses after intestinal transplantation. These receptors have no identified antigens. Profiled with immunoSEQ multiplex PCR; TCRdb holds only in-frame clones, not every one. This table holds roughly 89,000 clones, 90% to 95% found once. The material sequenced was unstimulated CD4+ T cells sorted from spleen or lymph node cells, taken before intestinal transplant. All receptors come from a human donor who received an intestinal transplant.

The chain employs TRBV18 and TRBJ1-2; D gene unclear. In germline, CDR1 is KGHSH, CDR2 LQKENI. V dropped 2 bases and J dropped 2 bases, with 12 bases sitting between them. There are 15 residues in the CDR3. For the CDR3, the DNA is TGTGCCAGCTCACCATCGTCGTTCGGGAACTATGGCTACACCTTC. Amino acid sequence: CASSPSSFGNYGYTF.

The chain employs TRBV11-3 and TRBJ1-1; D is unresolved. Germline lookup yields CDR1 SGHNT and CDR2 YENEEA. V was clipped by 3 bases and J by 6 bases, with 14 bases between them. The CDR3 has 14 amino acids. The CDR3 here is CASSFVGRVAEAFF. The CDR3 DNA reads TGTGCCAGCAGCTTTGTTGGCCGGGTCGCTGAAGCTTTCTTT.

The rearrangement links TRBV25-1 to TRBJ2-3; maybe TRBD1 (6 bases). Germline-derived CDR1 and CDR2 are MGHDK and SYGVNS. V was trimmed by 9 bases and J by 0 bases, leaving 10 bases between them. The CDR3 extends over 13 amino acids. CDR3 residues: CASWDISTDTQYF. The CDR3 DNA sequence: TGTGCCAGTTGGGACATTAGCACAGATACGCAGTATTTT.

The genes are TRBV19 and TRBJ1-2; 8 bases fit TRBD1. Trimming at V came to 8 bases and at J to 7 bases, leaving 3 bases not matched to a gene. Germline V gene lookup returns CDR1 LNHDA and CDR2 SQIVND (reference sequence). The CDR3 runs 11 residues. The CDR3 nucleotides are TGTGCCAGTGGACAGGGTCCTGGCTACACCTTC. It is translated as CASGQGPGYTF.

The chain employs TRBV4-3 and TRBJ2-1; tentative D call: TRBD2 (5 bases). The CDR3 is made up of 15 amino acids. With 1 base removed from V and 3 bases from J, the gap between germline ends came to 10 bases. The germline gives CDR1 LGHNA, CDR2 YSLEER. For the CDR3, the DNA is TGCGCCAGCAGCCAAGGGAGGCTTTACTACAATGAGCAGTTCTTC. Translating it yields CASSQGRLYYNEQFF.

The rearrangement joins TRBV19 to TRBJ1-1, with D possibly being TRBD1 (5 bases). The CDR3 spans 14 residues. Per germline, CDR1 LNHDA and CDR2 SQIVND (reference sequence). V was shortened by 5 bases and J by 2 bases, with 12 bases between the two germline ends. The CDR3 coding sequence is TGTGCCAGTAGTCACCAGGGTCCAAACACTGAAGCTTTCTTT. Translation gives CASSHQGPNTEAFF.

The DNA of the CDR3 is TGTGCCAGCAGCCAATGGGACAGGGGAGCTGAAGCTTTCTTT. Its translation: CASSQWDRGAEAFF. The chain links TRBV14 to TRBJ1-1; 10 bases fit TRBD1. Losses at the gene ends were 2 bases for V and 6 bases for J; bases not matched to a gene: 3. Germline-derived CDR1 and CDR2 are SGHDN and FVKESK. The CDR3 extends over 14 amino acids.

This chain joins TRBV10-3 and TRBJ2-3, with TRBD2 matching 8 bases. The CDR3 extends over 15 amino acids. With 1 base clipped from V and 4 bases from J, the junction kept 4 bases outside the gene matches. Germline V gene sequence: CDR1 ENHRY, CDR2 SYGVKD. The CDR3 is CAISEYSGVADTQYF. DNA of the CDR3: TGTGCCATCAGTGAGTATAGCGGGGTGGCAGATACGCAGTATTTT.

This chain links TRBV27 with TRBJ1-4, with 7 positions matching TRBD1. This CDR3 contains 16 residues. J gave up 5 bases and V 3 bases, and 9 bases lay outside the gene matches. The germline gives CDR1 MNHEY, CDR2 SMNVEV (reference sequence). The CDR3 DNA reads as TGTGCCAGCAGTTTGACGTACAGGGGCTTAAATGAAAAACTGTTTTTT. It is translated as CASSLTYRGLNEKLFF.

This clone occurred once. In DNA form, the CDR3 reads TGTGCCAGCTCTCCTCTTGAGTATGAGCAGTTCTTC. Its protein is CASSPLEYEQFF. The chain links TRBV18 to TRBJ2-1; D uncertain. Germline CDR1 is KGHSH and CDR2 is LQKENI. Between the trimmed V and J ends, which lost 6 bases and 8 bases, there was a span of 11 bases. This CDR3 region has 12 residues.

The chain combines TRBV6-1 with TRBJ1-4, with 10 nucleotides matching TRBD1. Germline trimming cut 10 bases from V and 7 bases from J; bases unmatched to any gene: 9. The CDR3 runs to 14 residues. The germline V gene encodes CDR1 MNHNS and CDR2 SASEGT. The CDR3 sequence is CATVDRGQGEKLFF. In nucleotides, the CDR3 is TGTGCCACCGTCGACAGGGGGCAGGGTGAAAAACTGTTTTTT.

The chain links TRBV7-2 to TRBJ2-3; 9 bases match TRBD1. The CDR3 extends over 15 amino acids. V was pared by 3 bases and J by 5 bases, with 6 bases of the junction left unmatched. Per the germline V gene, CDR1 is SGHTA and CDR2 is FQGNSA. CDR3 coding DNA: TGTGCCAGCAGCTTTAGGACAGGGGATGGAGATACGCAGTATTTT. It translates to CASSFRTGDGDTQYF. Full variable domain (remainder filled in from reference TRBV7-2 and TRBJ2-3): GAGVSQSPSNKVTEKGKDVELRCDPISGHTALYWYRQSLGQGLEFLIYFQGNSAPDKSGLPSDRFSAERTGGSVSTLTIQRTQQEDSAVYLCASSFRTGDGDTQYFGPGTRLTVL.

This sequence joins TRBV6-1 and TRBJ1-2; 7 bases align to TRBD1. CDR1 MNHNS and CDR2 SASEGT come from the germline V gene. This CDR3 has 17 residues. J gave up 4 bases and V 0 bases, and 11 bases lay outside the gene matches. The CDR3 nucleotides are TGTGCCAGCAGTGAAGCGGTGGGGCAGGGGGGCGGCTATGGCTACACCTTC. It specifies CASSEAVGQGGGYGYTF.

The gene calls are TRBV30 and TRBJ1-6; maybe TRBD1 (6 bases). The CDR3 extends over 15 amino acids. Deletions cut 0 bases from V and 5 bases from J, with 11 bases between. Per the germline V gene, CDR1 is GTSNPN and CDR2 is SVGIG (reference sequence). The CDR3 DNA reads TGTGCCTGGAGTGTCACAGGGTACGATAATTCACCCCTCCACTTT. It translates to CAWSVTGYDNSPLHF.

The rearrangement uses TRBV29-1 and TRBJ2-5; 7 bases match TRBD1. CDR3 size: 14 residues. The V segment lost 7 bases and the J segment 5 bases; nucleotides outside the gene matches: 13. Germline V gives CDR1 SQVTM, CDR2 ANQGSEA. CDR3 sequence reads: CSAPSPGGEETQYF. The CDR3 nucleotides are TGCAGCGCCCCTTCGCCAGGGGGTGAGGAGACCCAGTACTTC.

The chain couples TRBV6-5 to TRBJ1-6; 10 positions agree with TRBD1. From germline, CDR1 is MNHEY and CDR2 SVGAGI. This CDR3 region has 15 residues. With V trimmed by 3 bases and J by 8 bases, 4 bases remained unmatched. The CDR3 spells CASSYRTGGDSPLHF. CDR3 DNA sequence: TGTGCCAGCAGTTATCGGACAGGGGGGGATTCACCCCTCCACTTT.

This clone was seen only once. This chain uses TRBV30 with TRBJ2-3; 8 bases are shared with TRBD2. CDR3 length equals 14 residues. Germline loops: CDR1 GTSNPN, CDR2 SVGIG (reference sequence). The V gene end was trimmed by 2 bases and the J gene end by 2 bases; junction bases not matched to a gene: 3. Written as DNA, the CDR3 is TGTGCCTGGAGTTCGGGGGGGTTCACAGATACGCAGTATTTT. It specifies CAWSSGGFTDTQYF.

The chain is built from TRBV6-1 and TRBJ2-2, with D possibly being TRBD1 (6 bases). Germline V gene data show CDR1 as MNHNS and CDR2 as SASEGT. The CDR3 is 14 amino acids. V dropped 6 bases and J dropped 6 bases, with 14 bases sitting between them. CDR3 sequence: CASRLQGIAGELFF. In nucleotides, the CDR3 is TGTGCCAGCAGGCTACAGGGTATCGCCGGGGAGCTGTTTTTT.

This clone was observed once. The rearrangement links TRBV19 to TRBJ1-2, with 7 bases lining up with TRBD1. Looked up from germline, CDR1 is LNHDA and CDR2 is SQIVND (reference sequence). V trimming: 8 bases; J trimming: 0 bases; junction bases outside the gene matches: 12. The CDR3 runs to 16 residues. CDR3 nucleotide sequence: TGTGCCAGTGGACATACTGGGACAGCTTCTAACTATGGCTACACCTTC. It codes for CASGHTGTASNYGYTF.

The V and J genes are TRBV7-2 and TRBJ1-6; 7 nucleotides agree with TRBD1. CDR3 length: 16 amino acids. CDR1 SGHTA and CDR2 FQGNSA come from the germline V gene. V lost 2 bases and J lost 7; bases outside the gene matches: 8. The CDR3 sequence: CASSLKGTEANSPLHF. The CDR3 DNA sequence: TGTGCCAGCAGCTTAAAGGGGACAGAAGCAAATTCACCCCTCCACTTT.

CDR3 amino acids: CASSLASSPLHF. As DNA, the CDR3 is TGTGCCAGCAGCTTAGCTAGTTCACCCCTCCACTTT. The chain is built from TRBV7-2 and TRBJ1-6; D is undetermined. Germline loops: CDR1 SGHTA, CDR2 FQGNSA. V lost 0 bases and J 9 bases, leaving 3 bases between the germline ends. The CDR3 is 12 residues long. The complete variable domain, with remaining parts taken from reference TRBV7-2 and TRBJ1-6, reads GAGVSQSPSNKVTEKGKDVELRCDPISGHTALYWYRQSLGQGLEFLIYFQGNSAPDKSGLPSDRFSAERTGGSVSTLTIQRTQQEDSAVYLCASSLASSPLHFGNGTRLTVT.

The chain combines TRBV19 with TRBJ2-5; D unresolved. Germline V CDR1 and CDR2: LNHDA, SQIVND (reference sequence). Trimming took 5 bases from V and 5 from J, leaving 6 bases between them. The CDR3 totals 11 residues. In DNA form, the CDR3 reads TGTGCCAGTAGTGTCCGTGAGACCCAGTACTTC. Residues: CASSVRETQYF.

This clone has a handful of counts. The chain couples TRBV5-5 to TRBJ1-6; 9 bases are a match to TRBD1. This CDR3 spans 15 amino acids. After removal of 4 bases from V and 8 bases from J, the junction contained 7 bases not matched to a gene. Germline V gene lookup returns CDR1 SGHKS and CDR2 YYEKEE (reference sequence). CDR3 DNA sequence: TGTGCCAGCAGCCCGGCGGGACAGGGCCATTCACCCCTCCACTTT. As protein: CASSPAGQGHSPLHF.

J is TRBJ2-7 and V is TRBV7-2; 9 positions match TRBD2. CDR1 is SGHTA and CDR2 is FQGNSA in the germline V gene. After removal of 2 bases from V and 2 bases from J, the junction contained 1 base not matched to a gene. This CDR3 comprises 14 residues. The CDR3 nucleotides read TGTGCCAGCAGCTTACGCGGGGGGGCCTACGAGCAGTACTTC. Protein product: CASSLRGGAYEQYF.

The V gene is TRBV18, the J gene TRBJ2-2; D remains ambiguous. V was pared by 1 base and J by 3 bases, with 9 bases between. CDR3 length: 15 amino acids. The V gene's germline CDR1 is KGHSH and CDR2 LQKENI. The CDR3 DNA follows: TGTGCCAGCTCACCACAGACTCCTTACACCGGGGAGCTGTTTTTT. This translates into CASSPQTPYTGELFF.

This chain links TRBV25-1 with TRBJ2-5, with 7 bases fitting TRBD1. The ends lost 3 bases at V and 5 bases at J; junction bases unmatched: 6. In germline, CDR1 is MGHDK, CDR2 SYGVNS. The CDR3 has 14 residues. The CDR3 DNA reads TGTGCCAGCAGTGATAACAGGGGCCACGAGACCCAGTACTTC. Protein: CASSDNRGHETQYF.

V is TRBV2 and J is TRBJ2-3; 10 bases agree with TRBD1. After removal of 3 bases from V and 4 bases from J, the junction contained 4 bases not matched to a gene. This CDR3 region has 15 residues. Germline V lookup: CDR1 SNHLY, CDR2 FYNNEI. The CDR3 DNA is TGTGCCAGCAGTGACGGACAGGGGGAGGCAGATACGCAGTATTTT. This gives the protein CASSDGQGEADTQYF.